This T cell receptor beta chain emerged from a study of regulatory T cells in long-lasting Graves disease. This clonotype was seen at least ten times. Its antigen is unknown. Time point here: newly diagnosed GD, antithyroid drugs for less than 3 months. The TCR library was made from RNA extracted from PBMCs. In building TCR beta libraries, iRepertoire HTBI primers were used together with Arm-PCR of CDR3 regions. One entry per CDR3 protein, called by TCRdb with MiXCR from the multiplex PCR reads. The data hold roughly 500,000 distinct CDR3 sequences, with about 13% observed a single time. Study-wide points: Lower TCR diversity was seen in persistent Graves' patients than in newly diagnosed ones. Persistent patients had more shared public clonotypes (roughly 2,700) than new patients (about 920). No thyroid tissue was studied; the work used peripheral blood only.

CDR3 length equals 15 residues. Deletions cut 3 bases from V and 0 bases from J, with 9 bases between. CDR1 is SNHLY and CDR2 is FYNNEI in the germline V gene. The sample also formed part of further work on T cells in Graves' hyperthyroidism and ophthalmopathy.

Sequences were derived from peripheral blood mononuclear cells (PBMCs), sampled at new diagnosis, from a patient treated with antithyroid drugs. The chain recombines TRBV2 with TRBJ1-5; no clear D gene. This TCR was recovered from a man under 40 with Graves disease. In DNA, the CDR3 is TGTGCCAGCAGTGACAGAGACTATAGCAATCAGCCCCAGCATTTT. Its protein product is CASSDRDYSNQPQHF.